The rows below give T cell receptor beta chains drawn from one sample of a study of siplizumab effects on memory and regulatory T cells. Libraries were prepared by immunoSEQ multiplex PCR; TCRdb keeps only in-frame clonotypes and omits some of them. In the table there are around 83,000 clones, about 87% of which are singletons. Sequenced input: CD4+ T cells sorted from blood. Source of these receptors: a human donor in good health. Both conserved end residues are part of each CDR3. D genes are given only for firm matches. Clone sizes are given selectively: once, few, many, or a class where the clone is expanded.

clone size: .
D gene: .
V gene: TRBV25-1
J gene: TRBJ2-7
CDR3 protein: CASSEDGRSYEQYF
CDR3 DNA: TGTGCCAGCAGTGAAGACGGGAGATCCTACGAGCAGTACTTC

clone size: .
D gene: .
V gene: TRBV6-6
J gene: TRBJ1-1
CDR3 protein: CASSYSQGLTEAFF
CDR3 DNA: TGTGCCAGCAGTTACTCTCAGGGGCTGACTGAAGCTTTCTTT

clone size: .
D gene: .
V gene: TRBV29-1
J gene: TRBJ2-7
CDR3 protein: CSVEDPGAYEQYF
CDR3 DNA: TGCAGCGTTGAAGATCCGGGGGCCTACGAGCAGTACTTC

clone size: .
D gene: .
V gene: TRBV19
J gene: TRBJ2-3
CDR3 protein: CASTATASTDTQYF
CDR3 DNA: TGTGCCAGTACGGCTACAGCTAGCACAGATACGCAGTATTTT

clone size: .
D gene: .
V gene: TRBV4-2
J gene: TRBJ1-1
CDR3 protein: CASSQDLGDTEAFF
CDR3 DNA: TGTGCCAGCAGCCAAGATTTAGGGGACACTGAAGCTTTCTTT

clone size: .
D gene: .
V gene: TRBV30
J gene: TRBJ1-3
CDR3 protein: CAWSLGGFGNTIYF
CDR3 DNA: TGTGCCTGGAGTCTAGGGGGGTTTGGAAACACCATATATTTT

clone size: .
D gene: .
V gene: TRBV28
J gene: TRBJ2-1
CDR3 protein: CATVGSESSYNEQFF
CDR3 DNA: TGTGCCACCGTGGGGTCTGAGAGCTCCTACAATGAGCAGTTCTTC

clone size: .
D gene: TRBD1
V gene: TRBV19
J gene: TRBJ2-7
CDR3 protein: CASSPRDRSVTYEQYF
CDR3 DNA: TGTGCCAGTAGTCCCAGGGACAGGTCTGTTACCTACGAGCAGTACTTC

clone size: .
D gene: TRBD1
V gene: TRBV19
J gene: TRBJ1-2
CDR3 protein: CASSTGQGAGGYTF
CDR3 DNA: TGTGCCAGTAGTACCGGCCAGGGGGCGGGAGGCTACACCTTC

clone size: once
D gene: TRBD1
V gene: TRBV6-5
J gene: TRBJ2-1
CDR3 protein: CASRRARQGFNEQFF
CDR3 DNA: TGTGCCAGCAGGCGGGCCAGACAGGGGTTCAATGAGCAGTTCTTC

clone size: .
D gene: .
V gene: TRBV9
J gene: TRBJ2-1
CDR3 protein: CASSSRYTYNEQFF
CDR3 DNA: TGTGCCAGCAGCTCCCGGTATACCTACAATGAGCAGTTCTTC

clone size: few
D gene: .
V gene: TRBV30
J gene: TRBJ1-1
CDR3 protein: CAWKRGGTEAFF
CDR3 DNA: TGTGCCTGGAAGAGGGGAGGCACTGAAGCTTTCTTT

clone size: .
D gene: TRBD1
V gene: TRBV7-8
J gene: TRBJ1-1
CDR3 protein: CASSLGQGARTFF
CDR3 DNA: TGTGCCAGCAGCTTAGGGCAGGGGGCAAGGACTTTCTTT

clone size: once
D gene: TRBD2
V gene: TRBV5-6
J gene: TRBJ2-1
CDR3 protein: CASSWTSGVSSYNEQFF
CDR3 DNA: TGTGCCAGCAGTTGGACTAGCGGGGTTAGCTCCTACAATGAGCAGTTCTTC

clone size: .
D gene: TRBD1
V gene: TRBV5-1
J gene: TRBJ2-1
CDR3 protein: CASSSTGTGEFF
CDR3 DNA: TGCGCCAGCAGCTCGACCGGGACAGGGGAGTTCTTC

clone size: .
D gene: .
V gene: TRBV9
J gene: TRBJ2-2
CDR3 protein: CASSVLAGELFF
CDR3 DNA: TGTGCCAGCAGCGTCCTAGCCGGGGAGCTGTTTTTT

clone size: few
D gene: .
V gene: TRBV5-6
J gene: TRBJ1-1
CDR3 protein: CASSFSLSRQRNTEAFF
CDR3 DNA: TGTGCCAGCAGCTTCTCTCTCTCGAGACAGAGGAACACTGAAGCTTTCTTT